This entry lists 23 T cell receptor beta chains sequenced from one sample in a study of CD4 T cells in relation to SARS-CoV-2 and coronaviruses. Before the COVID-19 pandemic, during about 2010-2018, CD4+ T cells were taken from unexposed donors. After about ten days of culture, CD4+ T cells were isolated. No cognate antigen is known for these TCRs. The table came from immunoSEQ multiplex PCR; TCRdb's copy has only in-frame clones and leaves some out. The table shows about 19,000 clones, with 70% to 85% occurring only once. The sequenced material came from CD4+ T cells from PBMCs, cultured in vitro. All receptors come from a human donor in good health.

The V call is TRBV18, the J call TRBJ2-7, with no clear D. CDR3 length: 12 amino acids. Per the germline V gene, CDR1 is KGHSH and CDR2 is LQKENI. V was pared by 3 bases and J by 4 bases, with 7 bases between. The DNA of the CDR3 is TGTGCCAGCTCACCGGCGGAATACGAGCAGTACTTC. It encodes CASSPAEYEQYF.

V gene TRBV12-5 combines with J gene TRBJ2-1; D remains ambiguous. V was shortened by 1 base and J by 3 bases, with 7 bases between the two germline ends. The CDR3 runs 14 residues. Germline V gene lookup returns CDR1 LGHNT and CDR2 FRNRAP. CDR3 amino acids: CASGLGNFYNEQFF. The CDR3 nucleotides are TGTGCTAGTGGTTTGGGGAATTTCTACAATGAGCAGTTCTTC.

The chain carries TRBV7-9 and TRBJ1-2; 7 positions agree with TRBD1. The V gene end was trimmed by 5 bases and the J gene end by 7 bases; junction bases not matched to a gene: 4. The germline CDR1 and CDR2 sequences are SEHNR and FQNEAQ (reference sequence). There are 12 residues in the CDR3. CDR3 residues: CASSRDRAGYTF. CDR3 DNA sequence: TGTGCCAGCAGCAGAGACAGGGCTGGCTACACCTTC.

This sequence joins TRBV11-2 and TRBJ2-1; D might be TRBD2 (6 bases). The CDR3 loop spans 12 amino acids. The V gene lost 1 base and the J gene lost 10 bases, with 8 bases spanning the gap. Germline CDR1 reads SGHAT; CDR2 reads FQNNGV. The CDR3 DNA is TGTGCCAGCAGCTTAGTGGGGGGAGAGCAGTTCTTC. Translating gives CASSLVGGEQFF.

This clone was counted between two and nine times. The chain links TRBV4-1 to TRBJ1-5; no clear D gene. Germline CDR1 is MGHRA and CDR2 is YSYEKL. Trimming removed 4 bases at V and 1 base at J, with 14 bases between. The CDR3 runs 16 residues. CDR3 sequence (DNA): TGCGCCAGCAGCCCTGGACTGCGGAGGAGCAATCAGCCCCAGCATTTT. Translation: CASSPGLRRSNQPQHF.

The chain employs TRBV4-1 and TRBJ2-7, with 7 bases fitting TRBD2. Per germline, CDR1 MGHRA and CDR2 YSYEKL. Losses at the gene ends were 4 bases for V and 2 bases for J; bases not matched to a gene: 5. The CDR3 runs to 14 residues. CDR3 DNA: TGCGCCAGCAGCCCTAGCGGAAAACCCTACGAGCAGTACTTC. It translates to CASSPSGKPYEQYF.

The chain has TRBV4-3 and TRBJ2-1; D not resolved. CDR1 and CDR2 (germline): LGHNA, YSLEER. V lost 0 bases and J lost 5, with 11 bases in between. CDR3 length equals 15 residues. The CDR3 nucleotides are TGCGCCAGCAGCCAAGAGGGTGGGCAAGACAATGAGCAGTTCTTC. Translation: CASSQEGGQDNEQFF.

This clone was recorded a few times. The chain couples TRBV6-7 to TRBJ2-7; no definite D call. TRBV6-7 is labeled an ORF, and its function is uncertain. This CDR3 region has 9 residues. V was cut by 7 bases and J by 5 bases, with 3 bases left in between. CDR3 DNA sequence: TGTGCCAGCATGGACGAGCAGTACTTC. Translating gives CASMDEQYF.

The chain combines TRBV10-3 with TRBJ2-1; 12 bases line up with TRBD1. This CDR3 region has 13 residues. CDR1 is ENHRY and CDR2 is SYGVKD in the germline V gene. J gave up 10 bases and V 10 bases, and 8 bases lay outside the gene matches. The CDR3 loop reads CATRDRGREEQFF. Written as DNA, the CDR3 is TGTGCCACCCGGGACAGGGGGCGGGAGGAGCAGTTCTTC.

The genes are TRBV3-1 (or the pseudogene TRBV3-2) and TRBJ2-7, with TRBD1 matching over 7 bases. V lost 1 base to trimming and J lost 3 bases; unmatched junction nucleotides: 0. The germline gives CDR1 LGHDT, CDR2 YNNKEL (reference sequence). The CDR3 extends over 13 amino acids. The CDR3 loop reads CASSQAGGYEQYF. Written as DNA, the CDR3 is TGTGCCAGCAGCCAAGCAGGGGGCTACGAGCAGTACTTC.

The chain uses TRBV5-4 and TRBJ1-5; D may be TRBD1 (6 bases). The CDR3 contains 14 residues. The germline V gene has CDR1 SGHNT and CDR2 YYREEE (reference sequence). V gave up 4 bases and J gave up 3 bases, with 11 bases separating them. The CDR3 sequence: CASSLQGYNQPQHF. In nucleotides, the CDR3 is TGTGCCAGCAGCCTCCAGGGGTACAATCAGCCCCAGCATTTT.

This clone was seen a handful of times. The chain couples TRBV5-1 to TRBJ1-6; no reliable D call. V shed 5 bases and J shed 9 bases, with 24 bases lying between them. CDR3 length equals 17 residues. Germline CDR1 and CDR2: SGHRS and YFSETQ. The CDR3 loop reads CASRTDSNPVVISPLHF. The CDR3 region has the DNA TGCGCCAGCAGAACAGATTCTAACCCGGTCGTAATTTCACCCCTCCACTTT. Full variable domain (remainder filled in from reference TRBV5-1 and TRBJ1-6): KAGVTQTPRYLIKTRGQQVTLSCSPISGHRSVSWYQQTPGQGLQFLFEYFSETQRNKGNFPGRFSGRQFSNSRSEMNVSTLELGDSALYLCASRTDSNPVVISPLHFGNGTRLTVT.

This rearrangement joins TRBV5-6 to TRBJ2-5, with D perhaps matching TRBD1 or TRBD2 (5 bases each). The CDR3 has 14 amino acids. Germline CDR1 is SGHDT and CDR2 is YYEEEE. The V gene lost 2 bases and the J gene lost 2 bases, with 10 bases spanning the gap. The CDR3 DNA reads TGTGCCAGCAGCTTTCCCGGGGCTCAAGAGACCCAGTACTTC. This codes for CASSFPGAQETQYF.

This clone was seen only a few times. The V gene is TRBV4-1, the J gene TRBJ1-1, with D hard to call. This CDR3 comprises 14 residues. V was clipped by 4 bases and J by 8 bases, with 17 bases between them. Per the germline V gene, CDR1 is MGHRA and CDR2 is YSYEKL. CDR3 DNA: TGCGCCAGCAGCCCCGCACGGGCCGGCACAGAAGCTTTCTTT. Residues: CASSPARAGTEAFF.

The CDR3 protein is CASSPGPGLGGGNEQFF. CDR3 coding DNA: TGTGCCAGCAGCCCGGGGCCGGGACTAGGCGGGGGCAATGAGCAGTTCTTC. This chain links TRBV7-9 with TRBJ2-1; TRBD2 agrees at 8 bases. Trimming removed 5 bases from V and 6 bases from J; junction bases left unmatched: 15. Germline assignment: CDR1 SEHNR and CDR2 FQNEAQ (reference sequence). This CDR3 is built from 17 residues. Supplemented by reference TRBV7-9 and TRBJ2-1, the full variable domain reads DTGVSQNPRHKITKRGQNVTFRCDPISEHNRLYWYRQTLGQGPEFLTYFQNEAQLEKSRLLSDRFSAERPKGSFSTLEIQRTEQGDSAMYLCASSPGPGLGGGNEQFFGPGTRLTVL.

This chain uses TRBV2 with TRBJ2-7; the D is unclear. The V end lost 2 bases, the J end lost 2 bases, and 13 bases lay between the germline ends. Germline V gives CDR1 SNHLY, CDR2 FYNNEI. There are 15 residues in the CDR3. The CDR3 sequence: CASSETFGVTYEQYF. In DNA, the CDR3 is TGTGCCAGCAGTGAAACGTTTGGAGTGACCTACGAGCAGTACTTC.

The chain joins TRBV2 to TRBJ2-1; D is uncertain. CDR1 and CDR2 (germline): SNHLY, FYNNEI. This CDR3 contains 11 residues. Trimming stripped 4 bases from V and 4 bases from J, with 2 bases between. CDR3 coding DNA: TGTGCCAGCAGTGGATACAATGAGCAGTTCTTC. Translated, it gives CASSGYNEQFF.

The V call is TRBV20-1, the J call TRBJ1-1, with 10 nucleotides matching TRBD1. Germline V gene data show CDR1 as DFQATT and CDR2 as SNEGSKA (reference sequence). This CDR3 has 14 amino acids. Trimming removed 3 bases from V and 5 bases from J; junction bases left unmatched: 6. The CDR3 bases are TGCAGTGCTAGTCGACAGGGGGCGCGGACTGAAGCTTTCTTT. Translated: CSASRQGARTEAFF.

The chain links TRBV5-1 to TRBJ2-5, with D maybe TRBD2 (6 bases). Trimming took 4 bases from V and 5 from J, leaving 15 bases between them. The CDR3 runs to 14 residues. Germline V CDR1 and CDR2: SGHRS, YFSETQ. CDR3 DNA: TGCGCCAGCAGCGCACTTAGCGGAAAGGAGACCCAGTACTTC. Its protein product is CASSALSGKETQYF.

The chain uses TRBV6-1 and TRBJ2-4, with 11 bases aligning to TRBD1. Germline V gene lookup returns CDR1 MNHNS and CDR2 SASEGT. The CDR3 spans 16 residues. J lost 4 bases, V lost 3 bases, and 5 bases had no gene match. The CDR3 here is CASSDWTGGSKNIQYF. The CDR3 nucleotides read TGTGCCAGCAGTGATTGGACAGGGGGCTCAAAAAACATTCAGTACTTC.

This chain connects TRBV6-5 to TRBJ1-3, with a weak D call TRBD1 (6 bases). There are 13 residues in the CDR3. From germline, CDR1 is MNHEY and CDR2 SVGAGI. Trimming pared 9 bases from V and 1 base from J, leaving 10 bases between. CDR3 protein: CASKRGSGNTIYF. The CDR3 DNA is TGTGCCAGTAAGAGGGGGTCTGGAAACACCATATATTTT.

DNA of the CDR3: TGTGCCAGCAGTAGGACGGTTTCTCGGGTCTATGGCTACACCTTC. It specifies CASSRTVSRVYGYTF. The J gene is TRBJ1-2, the V gene TRBV6-2 or TRBV6-3; D gene uncertain. Looked up from germline, CDR1 is MNHEY and CDR2 is SVGEGT. CDR3 length equals 15 residues. V lost 5 bases to trimming and J lost 4 bases, with 17 bases between them.

The gene calls are TRBV5-1 and TRBJ2-2; D gene unclear. This CDR3 region has 14 residues. Germline assignment: CDR1 SGHRS and CDR2 YFSETQ. The V and J ends lost 4 bases and 3 bases respectively, with 10 bases between them. This CDR3 reads CASSPKLDTGELFF. Written as DNA, the CDR3 is TGCGCCAGCAGCCCGAAGTTGGACACCGGGGAGCTGTTTTTT.